The rows below give T cell receptor beta chains drawn from one sample of a study of regulatory T cells in long-lasting Graves disease. One entry per CDR3 protein results from TCRdb running MiXCR on the multiplex PCR reads. In the table there are 620,000 or so distinct CDR3 sequences, approximately 15% of which are singletons. The data also belong to a second study, concerning T cells in Graves' hyperthyroidism and ophthalmopathy.

The sample here was peripheral blood mononuclear cells (PBMCs), taken at new diagnosis, from a patient treated with antithyroid drugs. The source is a woman in her 30s with Graves disease. Each CDR3 is given with its conserved first and last residue. A D gene is named only where the DNA matches it firmly. Size is stated for part of the rows, as once, few or many counts, or as a class when the clone is expanded.

j_call: TRBJ1-2; clone_size: NA; d_call: NA; v_call: TRBV20-1; cdr3_aa: CSATRDVANYGYTF; cdr3_nt: TGCAGTGCCACACGGGACGTAGCTAACTATGGCTACACCTTC
j_call: TRBJ2-2; clone_size: NA; d_call: NA; v_call: TRBV9; cdr3_aa: CASQRPNTGELFF; cdr3_nt: TGTGCCAGCCAGCGACCGAACACCGGGGAGCTGTTTTTT
j_call: TRBJ2-3; clone_size: few; d_call: NA; v_call: TRBV29-1; cdr3_aa: CSVENRQKTDTQYF; cdr3_nt: TGCAGCGTTGAAAACCGACAGAAAACAGATACGCAGTATTTT
j_call: TRBJ2-7; clone_size: many; d_call: NA; v_call: TRBV7-9; cdr3_aa: CASSLSTGDYEQYF; cdr3_nt: TGTGCCAGCAGCTTATCAACGGGAGACTACGAGCAGTACTTC
j_call: TRBJ1-1; clone_size: many; d_call: NA; v_call: TRBV2; cdr3_aa: CASSLRAESQAFF; cdr3_nt: TGTGCCAGCAGCCTACGGGCAGAATCTCAAGCTTTCTTT
j_call: TRBJ1-5; clone_size: few; d_call: NA; v_call: TRBV4-2; cdr3_aa: CASSQPPNQPQHF; cdr3_nt: TGTGCCAGCAGCCAACCACCCAATCAGCCCCAGCATTTT
j_call: TRBJ2-7; clone_size: NA; d_call: NA; v_call: TRBV14; cdr3_aa: CASSQAGMYEQYF; cdr3_nt: TGTGCCAGCAGCCAAGCTGGGATGTACGAGCAGTACTTC
j_call: TRBJ2-1; clone_size: NA; d_call: TRBD2; v_call: TRBV20-1; cdr3_aa: CSAITSGSYNEQFF; cdr3_nt: TGCAGTGCTATTACTAGCGGGAGCTACAATGAGCAGTTCTTC
j_call: TRBJ2-6; clone_size: few; d_call: NA; v_call: TRBV30; cdr3_aa: CAWGAAGANVLTF; cdr3_nt: TGTGCCTGGGGGGCGGCGGGGGCCAACGTCCTGACTTTC
j_call: TRBJ2-7; clone_size: many; d_call: TRBD2; v_call: TRBV7-8; cdr3_aa: CASSSTSGKVYEQYF; cdr3_nt: TGTGCCAGCAGCTCGACTAGCGGGAAGGTATACGAGCAGTACTTC
j_call: TRBJ2-3; clone_size: few; d_call: NA; v_call: TRBV24-1; cdr3_aa: CATSGSGITDTQYF; cdr3_nt: TGTGCCACCAGTGGCAGCGGAATCACAGATACGCAGTATTTT
j_call: TRBJ1-2; clone_size: many; d_call: NA; v_call: TRBV28; cdr3_aa: CASSQNRGIFGYTF; cdr3_nt: TGTGCCAGCAGCCAGAACCGGGGAATTTTCGGCTACACCTTC
j_call: TRBJ1-2; clone_size: many; d_call: NA; v_call: TRBV6-5; cdr3_aa: CASSYSSGIGYTF; cdr3_nt: TGTGCCAGCAGTTACTCGAGTGGAATTGGCTACACCTTC
j_call: TRBJ1-5; clone_size: many; d_call: TRBD1; v_call: TRBV10-3; cdr3_aa: CAISGTGGNQPQHF; cdr3_nt: TGTGCCATCTCCGGGACAGGGGGCAATCAGCCCCAGCATTTT
j_call: TRBJ2-1; clone_size: many; d_call: NA; v_call: TRBV30; cdr3_aa: CAWSPVTETGQFF; cdr3_nt: TGTGCCTGGAGTCCGGTTACAGAAACAGGGCAGTTCTTC
j_call: TRBJ2-1; clone_size: NA; d_call: NA; v_call: TRBV2; cdr3_aa: CANKNWSSYNEQFF; cdr3_nt: TGTGCCAACAAGAACTGGAGCTCCTACAATGAGCAGTTCTTC
j_call: TRBJ2-1; clone_size: NA; d_call: NA; v_call: TRBV5-1; cdr3_aa: CASSAETAESYNEQFF; cdr3_nt: TGCGCCAGCAGCGCCGAAACAGCGGAATCCTACAATGAGCAGTTCTTC
j_call: TRBJ2-3; clone_size: many; d_call: TRBD2; v_call: TRBV7-3; cdr3_aa: CASSLTGLAADTQYF; cdr3_nt: TGTGCCAGCAGCTTAACCGGACTAGCGGCTGATACGCAGTATTTT
j_call: TRBJ1-1; clone_size: many; d_call: TRBD1; v_call: TRBV28; cdr3_aa: CASRTGGDTEAFF; cdr3_nt: TGTGCCAGCAGGACAGGGGGGGACACTGAAGCTTTCTTT
j_call: TRBJ1-3; clone_size: many; d_call: NA; v_call: TRBV5-1; cdr3_aa: CASSRGGGNTIYF; cdr3_nt: TGCGCCAGCAGCAGAGGGGGTGGAAACACCATATATTTT
j_call: TRBJ2-1; clone_size: many; d_call: NA; v_call: TRBV6-2/TRBV6-3; cdr3_aa: CASRRRRGSAGYNEQFF; cdr3_nt: TGTGCCAGCAGACGCCGGCGGGGCTCAGCCGGCTACAATGAGCAGTTCTTC
j_call: TRBJ1-5; clone_size: many; d_call: NA; v_call: TRBV19; cdr3_aa: CASSIGVNWGNQPQHF; cdr3_nt: TGTGCCAGTAGTATCGGGGTTAACTGGGGCAATCAGCCCCAGCATTTT
j_call: TRBJ1-2; clone_size: many; d_call: TRBD1; v_call: TRBV6-2/TRBV6-3; cdr3_aa: CASTSGGEGGYTF; cdr3_nt: TGTGCCAGCACCTCAGGGGGTGAGGGTGGCTACACCTTC
j_call: TRBJ1-1; clone_size: many; d_call: NA; v_call: TRBV13; cdr3_aa: CASSLFSQTEAFF; cdr3_nt: TGTGCCAGCAGCTTATTCAGCCAGACTGAAGCTTTCTTT
j_call: TRBJ2-2; clone_size: few; d_call: NA; v_call: TRBV27; cdr3_aa: CAILGGNGELFF; cdr3_nt: TGTGCCATCCTCGGGGGTAACGGGGAGCTGTTTTTT
j_call: TRBJ1-2; clone_size: many; d_call: TRBD1; v_call: TRBV5-1; cdr3_aa: CASSSTTGINGYTF; cdr3_nt: TGCGCCAGCAGCTCGACGACAGGGATTAATGGCTACACCTTC
j_call: TRBJ2-5; clone_size: NA; d_call: NA; v_call: TRBV4-1; cdr3_aa: CASSQDINQETQYF; cdr3_nt: TGCGCCAGCAGCCAAGACATAAACCAAGAGACCCAGTACTTC
j_call: TRBJ1-2; clone_size: many; d_call: NA; v_call: TRBV10-2; cdr3_aa: CASSESRPGSYGYTF; cdr3_nt: TGCGCCAGCAGTGAGTCTAGACCGGGGAGCTATGGCTACACCTTC
j_call: TRBJ2-1; clone_size: NA; d_call: NA; v_call: TRBV20-1; cdr3_aa: CSARSPSASSYNEQFF; cdr3_nt: TGCAGTGCTAGATCTCCTAGCGCTAGCTCCTACAATGAGCAGTTCTTC
j_call: TRBJ2-3; clone_size: NA; d_call: TRBD1; v_call: TRBV7-9; cdr3_aa: CASSFQGASTDTQYF; cdr3_nt: TGTGCCAGCAGCTTCCAGGGGGCTAGCACAGATACGCAGTATTTT
j_call: TRBJ1-5; clone_size: many; d_call: NA; v_call: TRBV28; cdr3_aa: CASSDRSHQPQHF; cdr3_nt: TGTGCCAGCAGCGACAGGTCCCATCAGCCCCAGCATTTT
j_call: TRBJ1-6; clone_size: NA; d_call: NA; v_call: TRBV18; cdr3_aa: CASSPPRAGEESPLHF; cdr3_nt: TGTGCCAGCTCACCACCGAGGGCAGGGGAAGAATCACCCCTCCACTTT
j_call: TRBJ2-7; clone_size: many; d_call: TRBD1; v_call: TRBV28; cdr3_aa: CASRDRGLDYEQYF; cdr3_nt: TGTGCCAGCAGAGACAGGGGGCTAGACTACGAGCAGTACTTC
j_call: TRBJ2-1; clone_size: NA; d_call: NA; v_call: TRBV28; cdr3_aa: CASSDTKYNEQFF; cdr3_nt: TGTGCCAGCAGCGACACAAAGTACAATGAGCAGTTCTTC
j_call: TRBJ1-5; clone_size: many; d_call: NA; v_call: TRBV12-3/TRBV12-4; cdr3_aa: CASSFSGTSGGNQPQHF; cdr3_nt: TGTGCCAGCAGTTTTTCCGGGACCTCAGGGGGCAATCAGCCCCAGCATTTT
j_call: TRBJ2-5; clone_size: few; d_call: TRBD2; v_call: TRBV5-1; cdr3_aa: CASITGTSGSWETQYF; cdr3_nt: TGCGCCAGCATCACCGGGACTAGCGGGAGTTGGGAGACCCAGTACTTC
j_call: TRBJ2-1; clone_size: NA; d_call: TRBD2; v_call: TRBV7-8; cdr3_aa: CASWREGLNEQFF; cdr3_nt: TGTGCCTCCTGGCGGGAGGGACTCAATGAGCAGTTCTTC
j_call: TRBJ2-7; clone_size: NA; d_call: NA; v_call: TRBV28; cdr3_aa: CASSLVGASYEQYF; cdr3_nt: TGTGCCAGCAGTTTAGTTGGGGCTTCGTACGAGCAGTACTTC
j_call: TRBJ2-3; clone_size: NA; d_call: TRBD2; v_call: TRBV20-1; cdr3_aa: CSARGLAGDMASDTQYF; cdr3_nt: TGCAGTGCCAGAGGACTAGCGGGAGATATGGCATCGGATACGCAGTATTTT
j_call: TRBJ1-2; clone_size: NA; d_call: NA; v_call: TRBV2; cdr3_aa: CASSELAHRTQYGYTF; cdr3_nt: TGTGCCAGCAGTGAGTTGGCCCATAGGACCCAGTATGGCTACACCTTC
j_call: TRBJ1-1; clone_size: many; d_call: NA; v_call: TRBV2; cdr3_aa: CASKPLVNTEAFF; cdr3_nt: TGTGCCAGCAAACCCTTAGTGAACACTGAAGCTTTCTTT
j_call: TRBJ2-1; clone_size: few; d_call: NA; v_call: TRBV5-1; cdr3_aa: CASSLSRVGNEQFF; cdr3_nt: TGCGCCAGCAGCTTGTCCCGGGTCGGCAATGAGCAGTTCTTC